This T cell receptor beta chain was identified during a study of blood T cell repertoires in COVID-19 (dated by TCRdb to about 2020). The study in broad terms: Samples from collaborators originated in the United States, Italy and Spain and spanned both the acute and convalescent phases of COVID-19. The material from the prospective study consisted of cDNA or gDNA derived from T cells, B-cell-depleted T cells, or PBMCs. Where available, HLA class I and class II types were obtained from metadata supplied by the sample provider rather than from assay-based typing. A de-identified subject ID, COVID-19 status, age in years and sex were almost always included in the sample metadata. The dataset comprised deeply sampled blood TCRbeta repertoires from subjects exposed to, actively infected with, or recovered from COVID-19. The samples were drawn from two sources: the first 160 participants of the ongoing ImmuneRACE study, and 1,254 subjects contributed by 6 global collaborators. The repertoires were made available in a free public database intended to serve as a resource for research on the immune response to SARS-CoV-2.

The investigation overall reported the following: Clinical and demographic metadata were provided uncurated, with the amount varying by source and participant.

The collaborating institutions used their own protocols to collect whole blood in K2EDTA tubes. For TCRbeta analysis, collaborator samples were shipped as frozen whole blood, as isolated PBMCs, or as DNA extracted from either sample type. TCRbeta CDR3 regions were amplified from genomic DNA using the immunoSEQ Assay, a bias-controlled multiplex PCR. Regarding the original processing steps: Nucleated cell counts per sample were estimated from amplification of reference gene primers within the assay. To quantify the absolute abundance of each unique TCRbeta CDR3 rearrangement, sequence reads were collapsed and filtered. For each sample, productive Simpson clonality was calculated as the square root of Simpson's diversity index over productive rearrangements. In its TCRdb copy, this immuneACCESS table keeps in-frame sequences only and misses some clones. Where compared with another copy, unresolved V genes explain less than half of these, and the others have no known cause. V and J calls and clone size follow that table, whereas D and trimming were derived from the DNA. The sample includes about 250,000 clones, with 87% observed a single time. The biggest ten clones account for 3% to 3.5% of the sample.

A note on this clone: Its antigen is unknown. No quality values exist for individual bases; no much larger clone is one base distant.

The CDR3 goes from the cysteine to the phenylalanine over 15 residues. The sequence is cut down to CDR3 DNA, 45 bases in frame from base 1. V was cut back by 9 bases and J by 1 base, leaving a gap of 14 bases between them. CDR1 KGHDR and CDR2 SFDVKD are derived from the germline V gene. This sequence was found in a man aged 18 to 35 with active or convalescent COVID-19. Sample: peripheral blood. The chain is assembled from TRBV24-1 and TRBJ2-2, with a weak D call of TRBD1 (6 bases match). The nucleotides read TGTGCCACCGGAGATCGGGACAAGAACACCGGGGAGCTGTTTTTT. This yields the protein CATGDRDKNTGELFF.